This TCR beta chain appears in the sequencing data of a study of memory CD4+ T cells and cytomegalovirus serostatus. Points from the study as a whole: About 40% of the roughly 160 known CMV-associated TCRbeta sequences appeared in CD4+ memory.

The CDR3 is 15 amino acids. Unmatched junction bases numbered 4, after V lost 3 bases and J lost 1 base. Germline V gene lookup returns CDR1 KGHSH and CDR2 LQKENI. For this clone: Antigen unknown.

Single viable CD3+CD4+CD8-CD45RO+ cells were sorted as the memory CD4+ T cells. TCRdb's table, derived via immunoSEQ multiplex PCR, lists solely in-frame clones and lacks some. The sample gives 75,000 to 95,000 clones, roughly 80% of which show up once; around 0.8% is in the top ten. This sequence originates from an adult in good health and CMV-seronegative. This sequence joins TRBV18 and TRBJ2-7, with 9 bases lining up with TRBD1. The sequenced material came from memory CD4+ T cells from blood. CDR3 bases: TGTGCCAGCTCACCCCGGGACAGGGCTTCCTACGAGCAGTACTTC. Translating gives CASSPRDRASYEQYF.